The sequence of this T cell receptor (beta chain) was determined in a study of blood T cell repertoires in COVID-19 (dated by TCRdb to 2020 to 2021). In the study overall: Samples from collaborators originated in the United States, Italy and Spain and spanned both the acute and convalescent phases of COVID-19. The dataset comprised deeply sampled blood TCRbeta repertoires from subjects exposed to, actively infected with, or recovered from COVID-19. The repertoires were released in a freely available public database meant as a resource for research on the immune response to SARS-CoV-2. Where HLA class I and class II types were available, the types were taken from metadata supplied by the sample provider, not from assay-based typing. Nearly every sample came with metadata listing a de-identified subject ID, COVID-19 status, age in years and sex. The prospective study material was composed of cDNA or gDNA derived from T cells, B-cell-depleted T cells, or PBMCs. The samples were drawn from two sources: the first 160 participants of the ongoing ImmuneRACE study, and 1,200 or so subjects contributed by 6 global collaborators.

TCRbeta CDR3 regions were amplified from genomic DNA using the immunoSEQ Assay, a bias-controlled multiplex PCR. The authors' analysis ran thus. Nucleated cell counts per sample were estimated from amplification of reference gene primers within the assay. To quantify the absolute abundance of each unique TCRbeta CDR3 rearrangement, sequence reads were collapsed and filtered. Productive Simpson clonality was computed per sample as the square root of Simpson's diversity index over productive rearrangements. The clones in this table, taken by TCRdb from immuneACCESS, are in-frame only. Not every clone is retained; where verified, under half of the shortfall comes from an unresolved V gene, and the cause of the rest is unknown. V and J calls and clone size follow that table, whereas D and trimming were derived from the DNA. Counted in this sample were 130,000 or so clones; roughly 75% of them appeared once. The ten top clones hold roughly 16% of the sample.

Each collaborating institution followed its own protocols to collect whole blood in K2EDTA tubes. For TCRbeta analysis, collaborator samples were shipped as frozen whole blood, as isolated PBMCs, or as DNA extracted from either sample type. Remarks on this clone: Its antigen is unknown. No quality values exist for individual bases; no much larger clone is one base distant.

From V the trimming removes 6 bases and from J it removes 6 bases, while the gene matches leave 4 bases of the junction unaccounted for. Sequences LNHDA (CDR1) and SQIVND (CDR2) are obtained from the germline V gene (reference sequence). CDR3 length: 13 amino acids, cysteine to phenylalanine. Here the CDR3 DNA is all that survives: 39 bases in frame from base 1. What the research found in general, with its limitations: How much clinical and demographic metadata was included differed by source and by participant, and the metadata was provided uncurated.

Material: peripheral blood. The rearranged segments are TRBV19 and TRBJ2-2; TRBD1 agrees with 7 junctional bases. This clonotype originated in a man between 60 and 70 years old with active or convalescent COVID-19. The nucleotide sequence is TGTGCCAGTAGCCTCGACAGGGCCGGGGAGCTGTTTTTT. Its protein reads: CASSLDRAGELFF.